Below, 23 T cell receptor beta chains from the same sample are listed, as sequenced in a study of T cells after yellow fever vaccination. From the 5' RACE reads, TCRdb called clonotypes with MiXCR, one entry per CDR3 protein. The sample consists of 350,000 to 450,000 distinct CDR3 sequences, around 6.4% of them appearing once. The specimen comprised PBMCs, sampled 5 days after the yellow fever booster vaccination. The receptors stem from a man aged 25 to 40 who received the YFV17D yellow fever vaccine.

This clonotype has a handful of counts. V gene TRBV6-5 combines with J gene TRBJ2-7, with TRBD1 matching 9 bases. The length of the CDR3 is 13 residues. Germline V CDR1 and CDR2: MNHEY, SVGAGI. V lost 2 bases to trimming and J lost 7 bases; unmatched junction nucleotides: 3. The CDR3 DNA follows: TGTGCCAGCAGTTACGGGACAGGGATTGAGCAGTACTTC. Its translation is CASSYGTGIEQYF.

This clonotype has more than one count but fewer than ten. V and J are TRBV4-2 and TRBJ2-1; no reliable D call. Germline-derived CDR1 and CDR2 are LGHNA and YNFKEQ. Trimming took off 1 base at V and 0 bases at J, with 4 bases between the two ends. This CDR3 has 14 amino acids. Here the CDR3 reads CASSQGGSYNEQFF. The CDR3 DNA reads as TGTGCCAGCAGCCAAGGGGGCTCCTACAATGAGCAGTTCTTC.

This clonotype was observed a handful of times. The chain couples TRBV3-1 to TRBJ2-7; a weak D match, TRBD2 (5 bases). The CDR3 consists of 15 residues. The germline gives CDR1 LGHDT, CDR2 YNNKEL (reference sequence). Trimming stripped 3 bases from V and 6 bases from J, with 18 bases between. The CDR3 nucleotides are TGTGCCAGCAGCCAGTGGCTAGCCTTAGGATTCGAGCAGTACTTC. The encoded protein is CASSQWLALGFEQYF.

This clonotype was seen many times. The gene calls are TRBV11-2 and TRBJ2-7, with TRBD2 as a possible D gene (6 bases). This CDR3 comprises 17 residues. V dropped 3 bases and J dropped 4 bases, with 22 bases sitting between them. From germline, CDR1 is SGHAT and CDR2 FQNNGV. The chain's CDR3 is CASSFSAPSAGNYEQYF. CDR3 DNA: TGTGCCAGCAGCTTCTCGGCGCCCTCAGCGGGCAATTACGAGCAGTACTTC. Drawing the rest from reference TRBV11-2 and TRBJ2-7, the complete variable domain is EAGVAQSPRYKIIEKRQSVAFWCNPISGHATLYWYQQILGQGPKLLIQFQNNGVVDDSQLPKDRFSAERLKGVDSTLKIQPAKLEDSAVYLCASSFSAPSAGNYEQYFGPGTRLTVT.

A few counts support this clonotype. The chain carries TRBV20-1 and TRBJ2-1; 15 bases are shared with TRBD2. The CDR3 is made up of 17 amino acids. The germline gives CDR1 DFQATT, CDR2 SNEGSKA (reference sequence). With 2 bases clipped from V and 2 bases from J, the junction kept 4 bases outside the gene matches. In DNA form, the CDR3 reads TGCAGTGCTAGACCGGGACTAGCGGGAGGAACCTACAATGAGCAGTTCTTC. Protein: CSARPGLAGGTYNEQFF.

This clonotype was recorded at least ten times. One junction end does not reproduce the germline sequence, and a read error may be involved. The rearrangement uses TRBV7-7 and TRBJ2-3; 8 bases align to TRBD2. The CDR3 runs 15 residues. Per germline, CDR1 SSHAT and CDR2 FNYEAQ (reference sequence). CDR3 in amino acids: CASSRLSGSTDTQYF. The DNA for the CDR3 is TGTGCTAGCAGCCGACTCAGCGGGAGTACAGATACGCAGTATTTT.

For this clonotype: This may be a read error, as it is one base from a much larger clone. The chain uses TRBV18 and TRBJ2-7, with 8 bases identical to TRBD2. This CDR3 is 18 amino acids long. The germline V gene has CDR1 KGHSH and CDR2 LQKENI. DNA of the CDR3: TGTGCCAGCTCACCTGGGACGAGCGGGAGAGGGAGGTCCTTCGAGCAGTACTTC. Translation: CASSPGTSGRGRSFEQYF.

The rearrangement joins TRBV5-6 to TRBJ2-1; D is ambiguous. CDR1 is SGHDT, CDR2 YYEEEE, per germline. The CDR3 covers 16 residues. Deletions cut 3 bases from V and 0 bases from J, with 13 bases between. CDR3 nucleotides: TGTGCCAGCAGCTGGGCGCCAGAGGTCTCCTACAATGAGCAGTTCTTC. It codes for CASSWAPEVSYNEQFF.

This clonotype was seen a few times. The rearrangement uses TRBV3-1 and TRBJ2-2, with TRBD2 identical over 9 bases. CDR1 and CDR2 (germline): LGHDT, YNNKEL (reference sequence). J lost 2 bases, V lost 4 bases, and 5 bases had no gene match. This CDR3 spans 16 amino acids. This CDR3 reads CASSRSGLANTGELFF. The CDR3 DNA reads TGTGCCAGCAGCCGGTCGGGACTAGCCAACACCGGGGAGCTGTTTTTT. The full variable domain, in which reference TRBV3-1 and TRBJ2-2 provide the parts outside the CDR3, is DTAVSQTPKYLVTQMGNDKSIKCEQNLGHDTMYWYKQDSKKFLKIMFSYNNKELIINETVPNRFSPKSPDKAHLNLHINSLELGDSAVYFCASSRSGLANTGELFFGEGSRLTVL.

In its sample, this clonotype was seen a few times. The chain uses TRBV23-1 and TRBJ1-5; D remains ambiguous. Being an ORF, TRBV23-1 has a function that is uncertain. The ends were cut back, 7 bases at V and 12 bases at J, with 13 bases in the middle. The CDR3 consists of 11 residues. The CDR3 reads CASNLEGDQHF. CDR3 nucleotide sequence: TGCGCCAGCAATTTGGAGGGCGACCAGCATTTT.

The rearrangement links TRBV5-6 to TRBJ2-2, with 7 bases aligning to TRBD2. CDR3 length equals 16 residues. Looked up from germline, CDR1 is SGHDT and CDR2 is YYEEEE. V was pared by 3 bases and J by 1 base, with 6 bases of the junction left unmatched. The CDR3 sequence is CASSSFTGGNTGELFF. The CDR3 nucleotides are TGTGCCAGCAGCTCCTTCACGGGAGGGAACACCGGGGAGCTGTTTTTT.

This clonotype was seen ten or more times. The V call is TRBV4-3, the J call TRBJ2-7; D gene unclear. CDR1 and CDR2 from the germline V gene are LGHNA and YSLEER. Between the trimmed V and J ends, which lost 0 bases and 7 bases, there was a span of 10 bases. The CDR3 is 13 residues long. CDR3 DNA sequence: TGCGCCAGCAGCCAAGAACTGCTTCGGGAGCAGTACTTC. This gives the protein CASSQELLREQYF.

The chain uses TRBV20-1 and TRBJ2-7, with D possibly matching TRBD1 (5 bases). Germline V gives CDR1 DFQATT, CDR2 SNEGSKA (reference sequence). Trimming removed 1 base at V and 2 bases at J, with 12 bases between. CDR3 size: 14 residues. CDR3 loop: CSARALGPAYEQYF. CDR3 coding DNA: TGCAGTGCTAGAGCTCTGGGGCCAGCCTACGAGCAGTACTTC.

This chain uses TRBV5-8 with TRBJ1-1, with no clear D. Trimming removed 4 bases at V and 3 bases at J, with 7 bases between. Germline V lookup: CDR1 SGHTS, CDR2 YDEGEE. This CDR3 spans 12 amino acids. CDR3 sequence: CASSRYYTEAFF. The CDR3 DNA is TGTGCCAGCAGCCGTTACTACACTGAAGCTTTCTTT. Full variable domain (remainder filled in from reference TRBV5-8 and TRBJ1-1): EAGVTQSPTHLIKTRGQQATLRCSPISGHTSVYWYQQALGLGLQFLLWYDEGEERNRGNFPPRFSGRQFPNYSSELNVNALELEDSALYLCASSRYYTEAFFGQGTRLTVV.

This clonotype has more than one count but fewer than ten. The V gene is TRBV20-1, the J gene TRBJ2-7, with D possibly matching TRBD2 (5 bases). The CDR3 runs 13 residues. The V and J ends lost 4 bases and 5 bases respectively, with 15 bases between them. CDR1 and CDR2 (germline): DFQATT, SNEGSKA (reference sequence). CDR3 sequence reads: CSANSVFRHEQYF. The CDR3 DNA reads as TGCAGTGCTAATAGCGTCTTCCGACACGAGCAGTACTTC.

The chain links TRBV29-1 to TRBJ2-7, with TRBD2 matching over 12 bases. CDR1 is SQVTM and CDR2 is ANQGSEA in the germline V gene. The CDR3 is 16 residues long. J lost 1 base, V lost 6 bases, and 10 bases had no gene match. Written as DNA, the CDR3 is TGCAGCGTAGCAACGACTAGCGGGAGCTGGTCCTACGAGCAGTACTTC. Residues: CSVATTSGSWSYEQYF.

This clonotype appeared many times. This chain connects TRBV20-1 to TRBJ1-6; 9 bases are shared with TRBD1. This CDR3 spans 13 amino acids. The germline V gene has CDR1 DFQATT and CDR2 SNEGSKA (reference sequence). Trimming cost V 6 bases and J 10 bases; bases outside gene matches: 7. DNA for the CDR3: TGCAGTGCAAAAAGGACAGGGGAATCACCCCTCCACTTT. This translates into CSAKRTGESPLHF.

Ten or more counts support this clonotype. The J gene is TRBJ2-7, the V gene TRBV7-2; D remains unclear. CDR3 length equals 11 residues. V shed 5 bases and J shed 3 bases, with 5 bases lying between them. Germline CDR1 reads SGHTA; CDR2 reads FQGNSA. This CDR3 reads CASSPHYEQYF. CDR3 nucleotide sequence: TGTGCCAGCAGCCCCCACTACGAGCAGTACTTC.

A few counts support this clonotype. In DNA, the CDR3 is TGCAGTGCCAAGCCACCAGGGGGAGGTCAAGAGACCCAGTACTTC. Encoded protein: CSAKPPGGGQETQYF. The gene calls are TRBV20-1 and TRBJ2-5; tentative D call: TRBD1 (7 bases). This CDR3 comprises 15 residues. V was trimmed by 6 bases and J by 2 bases, leaving 19 bases between them. Germline CDR1 reads DFQATT; CDR2 reads SNEGSKA (reference sequence).

There are a few counts of this clonotype. The rearrangement uses TRBV29-1 and TRBJ2-2; 7 bases are shared with TRBD1. This CDR3 has 15 residues. J gave up 2 bases and V 4 bases, and 7 bases lay outside the gene matches. Germline CDR1 SQVTM, CDR2 ANQGSEA. The CDR3 DNA reads as TGCAGCGTTGTGGTGGGACAGAAAAACACCGGGGAGCTGTTTTTT. It is translated as CSVVVGQKNTGELFF.

In this sample, this clonotype turned up many times. The V call is TRBV18, the J call TRBJ2-7; possible D gene TRBD1, 6 bases. This CDR3 contains 15 residues. V gave up 4 bases and J gave up 0 bases, with 13 bases separating them. Germline V gene lookup returns CDR1 KGHSH and CDR2 LQKENI. This chain's CDR3 is CASSRGPLSSYEQYF. The CDR3 DNA reads as TGTGCCAGCTCACGGGGGCCACTGAGCTCCTACGAGCAGTACTTC.

This chain connects TRBV5-6 to TRBJ2-2; no reliable D call. CDR3 length: 14 amino acids. The germline V gene encodes CDR1 SGHDT and CDR2 YYEEEE. The V end was cut by 0 bases, the J end by 7 bases, with 10 bases between. The DNA for the CDR3 is TGTGCCAGCAGCTTGGCCTACCGAGGCGGGGAGCTGTTTTTT. Translation: CASSLAYRGGELFF.

This clonotype was recorded many times. V and J are TRBV5-1 and TRBJ2-1; 7 bases map to TRBD2. V lost 5 bases and J lost 2; bases outside the gene matches: 10. Germline CDR1 and CDR2: SGHRS and YFSETQ. The CDR3 is 16 amino acids. DNA of the CDR3: TGCGCCAGCAGATCCCAGGCGGCGGGAGCCTACAATGAGCAGTTCTTC. This translates into CASRSQAAGAYNEQFF.